This T cell receptor (beta chain) emerged from a study of cytomegalovirus exposure and HLA in healthy donors. This clone showed up just once. The PCR employed 60 Vbeta primers together with 13 Jbeta primers. Assay: immunoSEQ multiplex PCR; the TCRdb copy retains only in-frame clones and omits some. Among 150,000 to 170,000 clones listed, roughly 77% were seen once. The source material was PBMCs. The TCR originated in a man in his thirties or forties in good health and CMV-seropositive.

The CDR3, as DNA: TGTGCCATCAGTGAGGGTAGAGAGGGTCAGCCCCAGCATTTT. It specifies CAISEGREGQPQHF. The chain employs TRBV10-3 and TRBJ1-5; no firm D call. Deletions cut 2 bases from V and 6 bases from J, with 11 bases between. Germline V CDR1 and CDR2: ENHRY, SYGVKD. There are 14 residues in the CDR3.